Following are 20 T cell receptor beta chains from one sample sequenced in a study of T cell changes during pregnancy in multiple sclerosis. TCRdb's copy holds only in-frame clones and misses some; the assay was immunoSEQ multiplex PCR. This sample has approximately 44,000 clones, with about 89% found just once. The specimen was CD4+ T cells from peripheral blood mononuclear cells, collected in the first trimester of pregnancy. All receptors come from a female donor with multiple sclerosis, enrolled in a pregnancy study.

This chain's CDR3 is CASSLRTETYEQYF. In DNA form, the CDR3 reads TGCGCCAGCAGTCTTAGGACAGAGACCTACGAGCAGTACTTC. The chain has TRBV23-1 and TRBJ2-7; the D gene is possibly TRBD1 (6 bases). TRBV23-1 is filed as an ORF, its function uncertain. Trimming pared 4 bases from V and 2 bases from J, leaving 12 bases between. The CDR3 is made up of 14 amino acids.

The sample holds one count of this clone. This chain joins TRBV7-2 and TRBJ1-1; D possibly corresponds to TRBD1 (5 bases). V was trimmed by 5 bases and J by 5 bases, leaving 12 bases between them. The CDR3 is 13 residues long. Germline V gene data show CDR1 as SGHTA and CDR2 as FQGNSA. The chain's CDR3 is CASSGWDWTEAFF. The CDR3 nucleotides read TGTGCCAGCAGCGGGTGGGACTGGACTGAAGCTTTCTTT.

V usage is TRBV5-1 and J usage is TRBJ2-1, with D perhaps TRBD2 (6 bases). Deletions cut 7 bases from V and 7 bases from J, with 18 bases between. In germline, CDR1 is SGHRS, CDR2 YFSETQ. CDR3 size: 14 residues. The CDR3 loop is CASGGARGSNEQFF. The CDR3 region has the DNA TGCGCCAGCGGCGGGGCAAGGGGTTCGAATGAGCAGTTCTTC.

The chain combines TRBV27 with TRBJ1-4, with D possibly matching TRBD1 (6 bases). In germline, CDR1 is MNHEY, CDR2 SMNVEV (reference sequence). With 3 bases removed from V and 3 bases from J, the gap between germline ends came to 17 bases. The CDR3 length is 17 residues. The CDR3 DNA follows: TGTGCCAGCAGTTTGGGGGGGGCGCTCCCTTCTAATGAAAAACTGTTTTTT. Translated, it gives CASSLGGALPSNEKLFF. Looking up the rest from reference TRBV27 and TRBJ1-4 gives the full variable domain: EAQVTQNPRYLITVTGKKLTVTCSQNMNHEYMSWYRQDPGLGLRQIYYSMNVEVTDKGDVPEGYKVSRKEKRNFPLILESPSPNQTSLYFCASSLGGALPSNEKLFFGSGTQLSVL.

DNA of the CDR3: TGTGCCAGCAGTGGACAGGGTGGCAATCAGCCCCAGCATTTT. It codes for CASSGQGGNQPQHF. This chain connects TRBV2 to TRBJ1-5; 7 nucleotides match TRBD1. CDR3 size: 14 residues. V lost 4 bases to trimming and J lost 2 bases; unmatched junction nucleotides: 2. The germline gives CDR1 SNHLY, CDR2 FYNNEI.

CDR3: CASSPPISGGMNTQYF. The DNA for the CDR3 is TGTGCCAGCTCACCACCCATTTCAGGGGGCATGAATACGCAGTATTTT. The chain uses TRBV18 and TRBJ2-3, with 8 bases fitting TRBD1. The germline V gene has CDR1 KGHSH and CDR2 LQKENI. V shed 0 bases, J shed 7 bases, and the junction held 9 bases outside the gene matches. The CDR3 is 16 residues long. The variable domain in full, completed from reference TRBV18 and TRBJ2-3, reads NAGVMQNPRHLVRRRGQEARLRCSPMKGHSHVYWYRQLPEEGLKFMVYLQKENIIDESGMPKERFSAEFPKEGPSILRIQQVVRGDSAAYFCASSPPISGGMNTQYFGPGTRLTVL.

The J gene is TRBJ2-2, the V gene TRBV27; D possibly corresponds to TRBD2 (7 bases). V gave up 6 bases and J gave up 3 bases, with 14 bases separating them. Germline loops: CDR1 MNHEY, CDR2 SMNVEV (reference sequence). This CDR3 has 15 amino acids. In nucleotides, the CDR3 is TGTGCCAGCAGATGGGGGGGCTTTGACACCGGGGAGCTGTTTTTT. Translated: CASRWGGFDTGELFF.

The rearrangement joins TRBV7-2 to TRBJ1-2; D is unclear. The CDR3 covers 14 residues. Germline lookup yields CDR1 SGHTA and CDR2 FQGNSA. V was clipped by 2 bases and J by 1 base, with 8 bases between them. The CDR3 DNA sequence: TGTGCCAGCAGCTTACAACAAAGTAACTATGGCTACACCTTC. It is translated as CASSLQQSNYGYTF.

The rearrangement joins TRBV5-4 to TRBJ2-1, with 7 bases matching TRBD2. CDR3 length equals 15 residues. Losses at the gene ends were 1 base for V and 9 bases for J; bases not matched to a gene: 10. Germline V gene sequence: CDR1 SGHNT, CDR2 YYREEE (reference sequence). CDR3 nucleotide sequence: TGTGCCAGCAGCTTGAAGCGGGATATGAAGGGTGAGCAGTTCTTC. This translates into CASSLKRDMKGEQFF.

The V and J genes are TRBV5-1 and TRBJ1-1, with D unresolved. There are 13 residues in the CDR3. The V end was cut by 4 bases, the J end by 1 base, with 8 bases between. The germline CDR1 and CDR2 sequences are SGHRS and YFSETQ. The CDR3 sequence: CASSPSGNTEAFF. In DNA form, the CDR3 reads TGCGCCAGCAGCCCCTCAGGGAACACTGAAGCTTTCTTT. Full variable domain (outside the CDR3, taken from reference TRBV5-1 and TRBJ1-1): KAGVTQTPRYLIKTRGQQVTLSCSPISGHRSVSWYQQTPGQGLQFLFEYFSETQRNKGNFPGRFSGRQFSNSRSEMNVSTLELGDSALYLCASSPSGNTEAFFGQGTRLTVV.

In DNA form, the CDR3 reads TGCGCCAGCAGCCGAGATGTGGGGGAGGTCTATGGCTACACCTTC. Translation: CASSRDVGEVYGYTF. The chain employs TRBV5-1 and TRBJ1-2, with a weak D call TRBD1 (5 bases). The germline V and J ends were trimmed by 4 bases and 4 bases, with 17 bases remaining between them. The CDR3 is 15 residues long. Per germline, CDR1 SGHRS and CDR2 YFSETQ.

The CDR3 spells CASSDVASGKQFF. The DNA for the CDR3 is TGTGCCAGCAGTGATGTGGCTAGCGGAAAGCAGTTCTTC. J is TRBJ2-1 and V is TRBV25-1; 7 bases fit TRBD2. The J segment lost 11 bases and the V segment lost 3 bases, leaving 7 bases of the junction unmatched. CDR1 and CDR2 (germline): MGHDK, SYGVNS. This CDR3 comprises 13 residues.

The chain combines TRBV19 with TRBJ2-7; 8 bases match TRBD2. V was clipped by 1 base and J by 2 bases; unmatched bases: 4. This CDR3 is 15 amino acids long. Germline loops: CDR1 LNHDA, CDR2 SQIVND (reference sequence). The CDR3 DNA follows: TGTGCCAGTAGTATAGGGGCTAGCGGGCCCTACGAGCAGTACTTC. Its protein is CASSIGASGPYEQYF.

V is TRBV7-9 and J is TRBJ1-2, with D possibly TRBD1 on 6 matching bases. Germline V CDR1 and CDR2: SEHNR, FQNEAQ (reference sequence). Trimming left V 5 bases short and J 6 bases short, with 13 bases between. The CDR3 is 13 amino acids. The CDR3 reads CASSLGQTHGYTF. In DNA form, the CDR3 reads TGTGCCAGCAGCCTAGGACAGACCCATGGCTACACCTTC.

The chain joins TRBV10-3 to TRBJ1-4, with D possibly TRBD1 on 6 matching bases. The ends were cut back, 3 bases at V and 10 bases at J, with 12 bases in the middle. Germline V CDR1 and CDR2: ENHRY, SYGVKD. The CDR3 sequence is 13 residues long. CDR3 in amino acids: CAISEGGRGKLFF. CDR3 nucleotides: TGTGCCATCAGTGAAGGGGGACGAGGAAAACTGTTTTTT.

The CDR3 coding sequence is TGTGCCAGCAGTGAAGCCCTGACGGGACTACTCTACAATGAGCAGTTCTTC. Translating it yields CASSEALTGLLYNEQFF. The chain is built from TRBV2 and TRBJ2-1, with TRBD2 identical over 7 bases. Trimming took 0 bases from V and 3 from J; bases not matched to a gene: 8. Looked up from germline, CDR1 is SNHLY and CDR2 is FYNNEI. The CDR3 runs 17 residues.

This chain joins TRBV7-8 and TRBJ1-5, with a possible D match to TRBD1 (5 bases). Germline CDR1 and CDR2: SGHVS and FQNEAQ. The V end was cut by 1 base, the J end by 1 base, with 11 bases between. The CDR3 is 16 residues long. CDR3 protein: CASSLGGATSNQPQHF. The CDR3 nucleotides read TGTGCCAGCAGCTTAGGCGGGGCAACCAGCAATCAGCCCCAGCATTTT.

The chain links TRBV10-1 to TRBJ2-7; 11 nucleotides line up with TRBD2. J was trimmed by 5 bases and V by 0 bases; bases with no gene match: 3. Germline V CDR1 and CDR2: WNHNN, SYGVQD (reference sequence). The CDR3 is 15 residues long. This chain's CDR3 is CASSESTSGRNEQYF. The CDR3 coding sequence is TGCGCCAGCAGTGAGTCCACTAGCGGGAGAAACGAGCAGTACTTC.

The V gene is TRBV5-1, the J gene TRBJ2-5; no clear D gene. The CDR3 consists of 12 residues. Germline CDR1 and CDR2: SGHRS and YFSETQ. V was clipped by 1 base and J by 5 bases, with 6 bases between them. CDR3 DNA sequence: TGCGCCAGCAGCTTGTCCGGGGAGACCCAGTACTTC. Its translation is CASSLSGETQYF.

CDR3 nucleotide sequence: TGTGCCAGCAGCCCGGCACTAGCGGGAGAAAATGAGCAGTTCTTC. This codes for CASSPALAGENEQFF. The chain has TRBV11-2 and TRBJ2-1; 11 bases are shared with TRBD2. V trimming: 5 bases; J trimming: 7 bases; junction bases outside the gene matches: 7. There are 15 residues in the CDR3. Germline CDR1 and CDR2: SGHAT and FQNNGV.